Listed here are 5 T cell receptor beta chains from one sample, sequenced in a study of blood T cell repertoires in COVID-19. Only in-frame clones appear in the TCRdb table, and some are missing; sequencing was by immunoSEQ multiplex PCR. The sample lists 100,000 to 150,000 clones; 65% to 90% were seen once. Sequenced material: peripheral blood. These receptors originate from a woman aged 60 to 75 with active or convalescent COVID-19.

V and J are TRBV6-5 and TRBJ1-2, with TRBD1 identical over 9 bases. The germline gives CDR1 MNHEY, CDR2 SVGAGI. V trimming: 2 bases; J trimming: 8 bases; junction bases outside the gene matches: 9. The CDR3 is made up of 15 amino acids. The CDR3 bases are TGTGCCAGCAGTTACGGGACAGGGAGGATCGGCGGCTACACCTTC. This encodes CASSYGTGRIGGYTF.

This clone was observed a single time. The rearrangement links TRBV28 to TRBJ1-2; maybe TRBD1 (5 bases). Germline CDR1 and CDR2: MDHEN and SYDVKM. The CDR3 totals 12 residues. V was pared by 7 bases and J by 7 bases, with 13 bases between. CDR3 amino acids: CASTWGGGGYTF. The CDR3 DNA follows: TGTGCCAGCACCTGGGGGGGTGGTGGCTACACCTTC.

The chain is built from TRBV7-9 and TRBJ1-6; 7 bases line up with TRBD1. CDR3 length: 14 amino acids. V shed 4 bases and J 13 bases; nucleotides not matched to a gene: 10. Per germline, CDR1 SEHNR and CDR2 FQNEAQ (reference sequence). The CDR3 is CASSSRQGGIPLHF. CDR3 nucleotides: TGTGCCAGCAGCTCACGACAGGGAGGTATCCCCCTCCACTTT.

Written as DNA, the CDR3 is TGTGCCAGCCCCCCCCGACTAGCGGGAGGGTTGGGTGAGCAGTTCTTC. It yields the protein CASPPRLAGGLGEQFF. This rearrangement joins TRBV28 to TRBJ2-1; TRBD2 matches 14 bases. The CDR3 is 16 residues long. Germline CDR1 reads MDHEN; CDR2 reads SYDVKM. Losses at the gene ends were 8 bases for V and 9 bases for J; bases not matched to a gene: 12.

The chain carries TRBV27 and TRBJ1-2, with D unclear. CDR1 is MNHEY and CDR2 is SMNVEV in the germline V gene (reference sequence). The ends were cut back, 5 bases at V and 0 bases at J, with 7 bases in the middle. The CDR3 sequence is 13 residues long. The CDR3: CASSPLANYGYTF. DNA of the CDR3: TGTGCCAGCAGTCCCTTAGCTAACTATGGCTACACCTTC.